This T cell receptor (beta chain) was sequenced in a study of cytotoxic CD8 clonotypes in ibrutinib-treated CLL. Only in-frame clones appear in the TCRdb table, and some are missing; sequencing was by immunoSEQ multiplex PCR. The sample lists approximately 120,000 clones; approximately 81% were seen once. Whole-study results and caveats: While tracking circulating CD8+ T-cell counts, baseline clonality exceeded that of age-matched healthy donors.

V shed 3 bases and J shed 5 bases, with 14 bases lying between them. Per germline, CDR1 SGHNT and CDR2 YYREEE (reference sequence). CDR3 length equals 14 residues. Points on this clone: Its antigen is not known.

The sequencing used PBMCs, collected after 24 months of ibrutinib treatment. This TCR derives from a human donor with chronic lymphocytic leukemia. This chain links TRBV5-4 with TRBJ1-2; the D gene is possibly TRBD1 (5 bases). The CDR3 loop reads CASSSDGDGYGYTF. CDR3 DNA sequence: TGTGCCAGCAGCTCCGATGGGGACGGTTATGGCTACACCTTC.